Reported below is one TCR beta chain. The sample comes from a study of blood T cell repertoires in COVID-19. Sequencing was performed with immunoSEQ multiplex PCR; in TCRdb, only in-frame clones are kept and a portion is missing. The table has some 140,000 clones, 75% to 95% seen once; the top ten hold less than 0.6%. Trimming removed 6 bases at V and 11 bases at J, with 11 bases between. This CDR3 is built from 12 residues. The V gene's germline CDR1 is LNHDA and CDR2 SQIVND (reference sequence). Sequenced material: peripheral blood. The TCR sequence derives from a man in his forties or fifties with acute or convalescent COVID-19. The chain uses TRBV19 and TRBJ1-6, with TRBD1 as a possible D gene (5 bases). The CDR3, as DNA: TGTGCCAGTAGGAACAGGAGAGCACCCCTCCACTTT. Amino acids: CASRNRRAPLHF.